This entry features one T cell receptor beta chain sequence. The sample comes from a study of identical twins. Germline CDR1 is MGHDK and CDR2 is SYGVNS. CDR3 length equals 15 residues. V lost 6 bases, J lost 5 bases, and 20 bases lay in between. TCRdb used MiXCR to reprocess the 5' RACE reads, holding one entry per CDR3 protein. Of around 280,000 distinct CDR3 sequences in the sample, approximately 8% were seen once. The data also belong to a second study, concerning yellow fever vaccine responses in identical twins.

The source material was memory (CD45RO+) T cells sorted from blood. This chain joins TRBV25-1 and TRBJ2-7; TRBD2 is a possible D gene (6 bases). The receptor comes from a young woman in good health. This CDR3 is CASSTSRGKINEQYF. The DNA of the CDR3 is TGTGCCAGCAGCACATCACGGGGGAAAATCAACGAGCAGTACTTC.